These T cell receptor beta chains were read from a single sample in a study of shared clonotypes between healthy human individuals. Clones were read by immunoSEQ multiplex PCR, and TCRdb kept only the in-frame ones, dropping some. The sample lists about 2 million clones; about 95% were seen once. Source material: naive CD8+ T cells sorted from blood. Receptor source: a man between 18 and 35 years old in good health. Each CDR3 is given with its conserved first and last residue. Fields, in order: D gene, J gene, V gene, clone size, CDR3 DNA, CDR3 protein. D genes are given only for firm matches. Only part of the rows carry a size: once, few, many, or a class if the clone is expanded.

d_call: -
j_call: TRBJ1-2
v_call: TRBV5-5
clone_size: -
cdr3_nt: TGTGCCAGCAGCTTGGATCCCAGGGACACGTATGGCTACACCTTC
cdr3_aa: CASSLDPRDTYGYTF

d_call: TRBD1
j_call: TRBJ2-7
v_call: TRBV14
clone_size: -
cdr3_nt: TGTGCCAGCAGCCAAGACCCTCCAGGGGGCATTTACTTAAGCTCCTACGAGCAGTACTTC
cdr3_aa: CASSQDPPGGIYLSSYEQYF

d_call: TRBD1
j_call: TRBJ2-7
v_call: TRBV4-1
clone_size: -
cdr3_nt: TGCGCCAGCAGCCAAGATCCAGGGGGGACAGGGTCCTACGAGCAGTACTTC
cdr3_aa: CASSQDPGGTGSYEQYF

d_call: -
j_call: TRBJ2-2
v_call: TRBV25-1
clone_size: -
cdr3_nt: TGTGCCACCCAGATGGGCCGCGGGGAGCTGTTTTTT
cdr3_aa: CATQMGRGELFF

d_call: TRBD1
j_call: TRBJ2-1
v_call: TRBV6-4
clone_size: -
cdr3_nt: TGTGCCAGCAGTGAGACGGGACAGCCGGATGAGCAGTTCTTC
cdr3_aa: CASSETGQPDEQFF

d_call: -
j_call: TRBJ2-7
v_call: TRBV10-3
clone_size: -
cdr3_nt: TGTGCCATCAGTGGACCAGGGAGCTCCTACGAGCAGTACTTC
cdr3_aa: CAISGPGSSYEQYF

d_call: -
j_call: TRBJ2-2
v_call: TRBV7-9
clone_size: once
cdr3_nt: TGTGCCAGCAGCTTAATGGCGAACACCGGGGAGCTGTTTTTT
cdr3_aa: CASSLMANTGELFF

d_call: TRBD2
j_call: TRBJ2-7
v_call: TRBV9
clone_size: once
cdr3_nt: TGTGCCAGCAGCCTTGGGACTAGTTACGAGCAGTACTTC
cdr3_aa: CASSLGTSYEQYF

d_call: -
j_call: TRBJ1-1
v_call: TRBV4-1
clone_size: -
cdr3_nt: TGCGCCAGCAGCCAAATGGGACGGGGCCACACTGAAGCTTTCTTT
cdr3_aa: CASSQMGRGHTEAFF

d_call: TRBD1
j_call: TRBJ2-3
v_call: TRBV5-6
clone_size: -
cdr3_nt: TGTGCCAGCAGCTGGGACAGGGGGCCAGATACGCAGTATTTT
cdr3_aa: CASSWDRGPDTQYF

d_call: -
j_call: TRBJ2-3
v_call: TRBV10-3
clone_size: -
cdr3_nt: TGTGCCATCAGTGAACGACAGACCTCTAGCACAGATACGCAGTATTTT
cdr3_aa: CAISERQTSSTDTQYF

d_call: -
j_call: TRBJ2-3
v_call: TRBV2
clone_size: -
cdr3_nt: TGTGCCAGCAGTGATAGGGCTTACACAGATACGCAGTATTTT
cdr3_aa: CASSDRAYTDTQYF

d_call: -
j_call: TRBJ2-7
v_call: TRBV7-6
clone_size: -
cdr3_nt: TGTGCCAGCAGCCAACTATCCGGGTCTGTAAACGAGCAGTACTTC
cdr3_aa: CASSQLSGSVNEQYF